Each of the 28 T cell receptor beta chains below was sequenced from the same sample in a study of blood T cell repertoires in COVID-19. Using immunoSEQ multiplex PCR, the repertoire was profiled, and TCRdb retains in-frame clones only, with some absent. There are around 430,000 clones in the sample; around nine tenths occur only once, and roughly 10% lies in the top ten. Input material: PBMCs or T cells enriched from blood (not recorded which). The receptors stem from a woman aged 45 to 65 who had recovered from COVID-19.

This clone was detected once. One junction end disagrees with the germline gene, perhaps due to a read error. V gene TRBV6-5 combines with J gene TRBJ2-1; D might be TRBD1 (6 bases). Germline V gene sequence: CDR1 MNHEY, CDR2 SVGAGI. This CDR3 contains 11 residues. The CDR3 nucleotides are TGTGCCAGCAGCCTCAGGGGAGAGTGGATCTTC. It specifies CASSLRGEWIF.

This clone showed up just once. The genes are TRBV5-1 and TRBJ2-2; 10 positions match TRBD2. This CDR3 contains 17 residues. After removal of 4 bases from V and 7 bases from J, the junction contained 13 bases not matched to a gene. Germline lookup yields CDR1 SGHRS and CDR2 YFSETQ. CDR3 amino acids: CASSKNTAGGLGGELFF. CDR3 DNA: TGCGCCAGCAGCAAAAACACAGCGGGGGGGCTTGGCGGGGAGCTGTTTTTT.

The V call is TRBV18, the J call TRBJ1-6; TRBD1 matches at 10 bases. Trimming took 3 bases from V and 7 from J; bases not matched to a gene: 3. This CDR3 region has 15 residues. CDR1 and CDR2 from the germline V gene are KGHSH and LQKENI. In nucleotides, the CDR3 is TGTGCCAGCTCACCGAGGGGACAGGGGAATTCACCCCTCCACTTT. Amino acids: CASSPRGQGNSPLHF.

The chain is built from TRBV28 and TRBJ2-7, with a possible D match to TRBD1 (6 bases). Trimming pared 6 bases from V and 5 bases from J, leaving 20 bases between. Per the germline V gene, CDR1 is MDHEN and CDR2 is SYDVKM. This CDR3 region has 15 residues. The CDR3 DNA reads as TGTGCCAGCAGACAACAAACCACAGGGTTTGACGAGCAGTACTTC. This gives the protein CASRQQTTGFDEQYF.

This clone was seen only once. The chain couples TRBV19 to TRBJ1-2; the D is unclear. CDR1 is LNHDA and CDR2 is SQIVND in the germline V gene (reference sequence). The V end was cut by 4 bases, the J end by 0 bases, with 9 bases between. The CDR3 loop spans 14 amino acids. CDR3 sequence (DNA): TGTGCCAGTAGTAAAGAGAGGACTAACTATGGCTACACCTTC. Encoded protein: CASSKERTNYGYTF.

The genes are TRBV18 and TRBJ1-3; TRBD1 matches 7 bases. The CDR3 is made up of 18 amino acids. Germline V lookup: CDR1 KGHSH, CDR2 LQKENI. V shed 5 bases and J 0 bases; nucleotides not matched to a gene: 13. The CDR3 DNA is TGTGCCAGCTCAAACCGGGACAGTCCGCTCCGCTCTGGAAACACCATATATTTT. Residues: CASSNRDSPLRSGNTIYF.

The rearrangement joins TRBV6-2 or TRBV6-3 to TRBJ2-7, with 7 bases fitting TRBD1. The J segment lost 1 base and the V segment lost 4 bases, leaving 7 bases of the junction unmatched. CDR1 MNHEY and CDR2 SVGEGT come from the germline V gene. CDR3 size: 15 residues. CDR3 amino acids: CASSSGQVGSYEQYF. DNA for the CDR3: TGTGCCAGCAGTTCCGGACAGGTCGGATCCTACGAGCAGTACTTC.

V gene TRBV5-1 combines with J gene TRBJ1-2; 8 bases fit TRBD1. Trimming took 4 bases from V and 8 from J; bases not matched to a gene: 7. The CDR3 length is 13 residues. Germline CDR1 and CDR2: SGHRS and YFSETQ. The CDR3 here is CASSLGTGEGYTF. CDR3 nucleotide sequence: TGCGCCAGCAGCCTCGGGACAGGAGAGGGCTACACCTTC.

The rearrangement links TRBV4-1 to TRBJ1-5, with 8 bases matching TRBD1. Germline V CDR1 and CDR2: MGHRA, YSYEKL. The CDR3 is made up of 15 amino acids. Trimming took 0 bases from V and 7 from J; bases not matched to a gene: 5. CDR3 sequence (DNA): TGCGCCAGCAGCCAAGATTGGGACAGGCGCCAGCCCCAGCATTTT. This sequence encodes CASSQDWDRRQPQHF.

This chain links TRBV3-1 (or the pseudogene TRBV3-2) with TRBJ1-5; weak D call: TRBD1 (5 bases). The CDR3 totals 16 residues. Germline values: CDR1 LGHDT, CDR2 YNNKEL (reference sequence). Trimming shortened V by 0 bases and J by 0 bases, and 9 bases separated the two germline ends. CDR3 sequence reads: CASSQDSGYSNQPQHF. The CDR3 DNA reads TGTGCCAGCAGCCAAGATTCAGGGTATAGCAATCAGCCCCAGCATTTT.

The chain links TRBV9 to TRBJ2-7; D may be TRBD2 (7 bases). CDR1 is SGDLS, CDR2 YYNGEE, per germline. The CDR3 loop spans 16 amino acids. Trimming cost V 4 bases and J 7 bases, with 24 bases left between them. CDR3 sequence (DNA): TGTGCCAGCAGCCCCCGGGGGAGGGGGACCTCAAGGGAGCAGTACTTC. Amino acid sequence: CASSPRGRGTSREQYF.

CDR3 residues: CASSVTGQNTEAFF. The CDR3, as DNA: TGTGCCAGCAGCGTTACAGGGCAGAACACTGAAGCTTTCTTT. The J gene is TRBJ1-1, the V gene TRBV3-1 (or the pseudogene TRBV3-2); D might be TRBD1 (6 bases). This CDR3 is built from 14 residues. The V end lost 5 bases, the J end lost 1 base, and 11 bases lay between the germline ends. Germline V gene sequence: CDR1 LGHDT, CDR2 YNNKEL (reference sequence).

This clone was seen a single time. J is TRBJ1-6 and V is TRBV4-1; D uncertain. Between the trimmed V and J ends, which lost 1 base and 8 bases, there was a span of 12 bases. This CDR3 is built from 15 residues. Germline CDR1 reads MGHRA; CDR2 reads YSYEKL. CDR3 protein: CASSQVGSGHSPLHF. CDR3 sequence (DNA): TGCGCCAGCAGCCAAGTGGGCAGTGGTCATTCACCCCTCCACTTT.

The V and J genes are TRBV14 and TRBJ1-2; D uncertain. From germline, CDR1 is SGHDN and CDR2 FVKESK. With 2 bases removed from V and 2 bases from J, the gap between germline ends came to 6 bases. CDR3 length: 13 residues. In DNA, the CDR3 is TGTGCCAGCAGCCAACCCCAGAACTATGGCTACACCTTC. Translation gives CASSQPQNYGYTF.

The count of this clone is one. DNA of the CDR3: TGTGCCAGCAGCTTCCCCGGGACATCCATTGGCTACACCTTC. Protein product: CASSFPGTSIGYTF. V gene TRBV7-2 combines with J gene TRBJ1-2, with D possibly matching TRBD1 (6 bases). From germline, CDR1 is SGHTA and CDR2 FQGNSA. The CDR3 is made up of 14 amino acids. V lost 3 bases to trimming and J lost 7 bases, with 15 bases between them.

This clone showed up just once. The chain carries TRBV3-1 (or the pseudogene TRBV3-2) and TRBJ2-1; maybe TRBD2 (6 bases). The V and J ends lost 6 bases and 8 bases respectively, with 17 bases between them. In germline, CDR1 is LGHDT, CDR2 YNNKEL (reference sequence). This CDR3 region has 14 residues. In DNA, the CDR3 is TGTGCCAGCAGACACTCGACTAGTTTCGATGAGCAGTTCTTC. Protein sequence: CASRHSTSFDEQFF.

CDR3 DNA sequence: TGCAGCGTCGACGGACAGCCTAACTATGGCTACACCTTC. This encodes CSVDGQPNYGYTF. V and J are TRBV29-1 and TRBJ1-2; tentative D call: TRBD1 (6 bases). From germline, CDR1 is SQVTM and CDR2 ANQGSEA. The CDR3 length is 13 residues. Deletions cut 6 bases from V and 0 bases from J, with 11 bases between. The whole variable domain, filled in from reference TRBV29-1 and TRBJ1-2, reads SAVISQKPSRDICQRGTSLTIQCQVDSQVTMMFWYRQQPGQSLTLIATANQGSEATYESGFVIDKFPISRPNLTFSTLTVSNMSPEDSSIYLCSVDGQPNYGYTFGSGTRLTVV.

The rearrangement joins TRBV5-4 to TRBJ1-2; D not certain. This CDR3 contains 16 residues. The V gene's germline CDR1 is SGHNT and CDR2 YYREEE (reference sequence). V dropped 1 base and J dropped 4 bases, with 17 bases sitting between them. CDR3 protein: CASSLIPSRSVYGYTF. CDR3 in DNA: TGTGCCAGCAGCTTGATACCGTCGCGGTCGGTCTATGGCTACACCTTC.

This chain uses TRBV2 with TRBJ1-2, with a weak D call TRBD1 (6 bases). The CDR3 runs to 12 residues. The germline V gene encodes CDR1 SNHLY and CDR2 FYNNEI. The V end lost 4 bases, the J end lost 10 bases, and 13 bases lay between the germline ends. The CDR3 region is CASSANGQFYTF. As DNA, the CDR3 is TGTGCCAGCAGTGCGAATGGACAGTTCTACACCTTC.

The V and J genes are TRBV28 and TRBJ1-3; D is possibly TRBD1 (6 bases). V lost 6 bases and J 3 bases, leaving 15 bases between the germline ends. This CDR3 comprises 15 residues. Germline V gene sequence: CDR1 MDHEN, CDR2 SYDVKM. The CDR3 nucleotides read TGTGCCAGCAGCGTTGGGGGGGCTCTTGGAAACACCATATATTTT. This gives the protein CASSVGGALGNTIYF.

The table lists this clone with a few counts. The J gene is TRBJ1-5, the V gene TRBV5-1, with unresolved D. Germline lookup yields CDR1 SGHRS and CDR2 YFSETQ. V lost 3 bases to trimming and J lost 0 bases, with 4 bases between them. There are 13 residues in the CDR3. CDR3 DNA sequence: TGCGCCAGCAGCTCGGGTAGCAATCAGCCCCAGCATTTT. Amino acids: CASSSGSNQPQHF.

This chain joins TRBV5-1 and TRBJ1-4, with D maybe TRBD1 (5 bases). Germline CDR1 is SGHRS and CDR2 is YFSETQ. The CDR3 is made up of 16 amino acids. V lost 4 bases, J lost 3 bases, and 16 bases lay in between. CDR3 DNA sequence: TGCGCCAGCAGCACGACCGGAGGGACGGCTAATGAAAAACTGTTTTTT. It translates to CASSTTGGTANEKLFF.

This clone was detected once. The V gene is TRBV28, the J gene TRBJ1-2; D is perhaps TRBD1 (5 bases). Trimming shortened V by 5 bases and J by 4 bases, and 20 bases separated the two germline ends. This CDR3 has 16 residues. Germline-derived CDR1 and CDR2 are MDHEN and SYDVKM. The CDR3 DNA reads as TGTGCCAGCAGTAGTAGGACACCCCGAAATTCCTATGGCTACACCTTC. Translated: CASSSRTPRNSYGYTF.

V and J are TRBV18 and TRBJ1-3; no reliable D call. The CDR3 consists of 17 residues. Trimming left V 5 bases short and J 0 bases short, with 17 bases between. CDR1 is KGHSH and CDR2 is LQKENI in the germline V gene. The CDR3 DNA sequence: TGTGCCAGCTCATCAGAGGGCGGGATCAGCTCTGGAAACACCATATATTTT. Translation gives CASSSEGGISSGNTIYF.

The chain recombines TRBV2 with TRBJ1-1, with D tentatively TRBD1 (5 bases). Germline V gene sequence: CDR1 SNHLY, CDR2 FYNNEI. With 6 bases removed from V and 2 bases from J, the gap between germline ends came to 13 bases. The CDR3 covers 14 residues. CDR3 sequence: CASRRDRPNTEAFF. The CDR3 region has the DNA TGTGCCAGCAGGCGGGACCGACCTAACACTGAAGCTTTCTTT.

The chain uses TRBV12-3 or TRBV12-4 and TRBJ1-1, with TRBD1 matching 7 bases. The trim removed 5 bases at V and 9 bases at J, leaving 6 bases unmatched. This CDR3 has 12 amino acids. CDR3 residues: CASSVGTVKAFF. The CDR3 DNA sequence: TGTGCCAGCAGTGTGGGGACAGTGAAAGCTTTCTTT.

The chain recombines TRBV7-9 with TRBJ1-2; 7 nucleotides match TRBD1. CDR3 length: 13 amino acids. V gave up 5 bases and J gave up 4 bases; unmatched junction bases: 4. Germline V gene data show CDR1 as SEHNR and CDR2 as FQNEAQ (reference sequence). In DNA form, the CDR3 reads TGTGCCAGCAGCCCTGACAGGGTCTATGGCTACACCTTC. It translates to CASSPDRVYGYTF.

Comments on this clone: Other DNA sequences in the sample encode the same CDR3. The chain recombines TRBV3-1 (or the pseudogene TRBV3-2) with TRBJ2-7; D gene ambiguous. This CDR3 contains 12 residues. Trimming removed 2 bases from V and 4 bases from J, with 6 bases in between. Germline V gene sequence: CDR1 LGHDT, CDR2 YNNKEL (reference sequence). In DNA form, the CDR3 reads TGTGCCAGCAGCCAATCCAGTTACGAGCAGTACTTC. As protein: CASSQSSYEQYF.